Listed below are T cell receptor beta chains from one sample, sequenced in a study of OX40 agonist ivuxolimab in advanced cancers. TCRdb keeps only in-frame clones here, not all; method: immunoSEQ multiplex PCR. There are around 35,000 clones in the sample; approximately 80% occur only once, and around 13% lies in the top ten. The starting material was CD4+ or CD8+ T cells sorted from blood, obtained in a trial of the OX40 agonist ivuxolimab. These receptors originate from an adult with an advanced solid tumor such as melanoma, head and neck, liver or kidney cancer. Each CDR3 is given with its conserved first and last residue. A D gene is named only where the DNA matches it firmly. Rows may omit the clone size; those that give it use once, few, many or a size class.

15	TRBV9	TRBJ2-1	-	-	TGTGCCAGCAGCGTAGTTCCGACCTCCTACAATGAGCAGTTCTTC	CASSVVPTSYNEQFF
15	TRBV7-9	TRBJ1-3	-	-	TGTGCCAGCAGTTCTAACTCAGGAACTGGAAACACCATATATTTT	CASSSNSGTGNTIYF
14	TRBV29-1	TRBJ1-2	-	-	TGCAGCGTTGAAAGACAGGAAGCTAACTATGGCTACACCTTC	CSVERQEANYGYTF
16	TRBV6-6	TRBJ2-3	-	-	TGTGCCAGCAGGGCCTGGTTGAGGGATGGAGGAGATACGCAGTATTTT	CASRAWLRDGGDTQYF
12	TRBV10-3	TRBJ1-5	-	-	TGTGCCATCAGTGGATTAAATCAGCCCCAGCATTTT	CAISGLNQPQHF
16	TRBV4-1	TRBJ2-5	-	TRBD2	TGCGCCAGCAGCCAGGGTAGCGGGAGGAACCAAGAGACCCAGTACTTC	CASSQGSGRNQETQYF
14	TRBV6-5	TRBJ1-2	-	-	TGTGCCAGCAGTCGATACAGGGAGGACTATGGCTACACCTTC	CASSRYREDYGYTF
14	TRBV5-1	TRBJ2-5	-	-	TGCGCCAGCAGCTTGGTGCAGGGACAAGAGACCCAGTACTTC	CASSLVQGQETQYF
14	TRBV10-2	TRBJ1-1	-	TRBD1	TGCGCCAGCACTCCGACAGGGGAAAACACTGAAGCTTTCTTT	CASTPTGENTEAFF
14	TRBV5-1	TRBJ2-1	-	TRBD2	TGCGCCAGCAGCTTGGGGACTAGAATCAATGAGCAGTTCTTC	CASSLGTRINEQFF
14	TRBV5-4	TRBJ2-3	-	TRBD2	TGTGCCAGCAGCTTGGTTCCGGGGGGGGATACGCAGTATTTT	CASSLVPGGDTQYF
14	TRBV6-1	TRBJ2-7	-	-	TGTGCCAGCAGTCTATTATCAGGGGTCAACGAGCAGTACTTC	CASSLLSGVNEQYF
16	TRBV5-1	TRBJ2-7	-	TRBD1	TGCGCCAGCAGCAACTCGACAGGGAGTCTTGGCTACGAGCAGTACTTC	CASSNSTGSLGYEQYF
17	TRBV28	TRBJ2-4	-	TRBD1	TGTGCCAGCAGTCCGGGACAGGGGGTTATGGCCAAAAACATTCAGTACTTC	CASSPGQGVMAKNIQYF
15	TRBV19	TRBJ2-1	-	-	TGTGCCAGTAGTCCCCCTGGTAGAGTTACCAATGAGCAGTTCTTC	CASSPPGRVTNEQFF
16	TRBV27	TRBJ1-2	-	-	TGTGCCAGCAGTACCTCCGGGACTCAAAGAGTGGGTGGCTACACCTTC	CASSTSGTQRVGGYTF
11	TRBV30	TRBJ2-7	once	TRBD2	TGTGCCTCGAGCGGGGTCGCCGAGCAGTACTTC	CASSGVAEQYF
17	TRBV29-1	TRBJ2-5	once	TRBD2	TGCAGCGTTGAAGCCCCGGGACTAGCGGGAGATCGAGAGACCCAGTACTTC	CSVEAPGLAGDRETQYF
16	TRBV27	TRBJ2-1	-	-	TGTGCCAGCACCAGGAGGGCCCAAGGTCCGGGAACTGAGCAGTTCTTC	CASTRRAQGPGTEQFF
15	TRBV4-1	TRBJ2-3	-	-	TGCGCCAGCAGCCAAGATTCTTCGGCCTTGGATACGCAGTATTTT	CASSQDSSALDTQYF
18	TRBV4-1	TRBJ2-4	-	-	TGCGCCAGCAGCCAAGACGTGATCGCGGCTCTAGCCAAAAACATTCAGTACTTC	CASSQDVIAALAKNIQYF
13	TRBV5-1	TRBJ2-7	-	TRBD1	TGCGCCAGCAGCGTCGGACAGGGAGTTGCGCAGTACTTC	CASSVGQGVAQYF
15	TRBV16	TRBJ2-2	-	-	TGTGCCAGCAGCCGGTCAGGGGCGAACACCGGGGAGCTGTTTTTT	CASSRSGANTGELFF
14	TRBV5-4	TRBJ1-2	medium-sized	-	TGTGCCAGCAGCTTGCGAACAGGGAATGTGGGATACACCTTC	CASSLRTGNVGYTF
15	TRBV18	TRBJ2-1	few	-	TGTGCCAGCCAATTGGATCTCTCGACAGACGCAAGGCAGTTCTTC	CASQLDLSTDARQFF
14	TRBV6-5	TRBJ2-7	-	TRBD1	TGTGCCAGCAGTAAGGACAGGGACCACTACGAGCAGTACTTC	CASSKDRDHYEQYF
14	TRBV7-8	TRBJ2-3	medium-sized	-	TGTGCCAGCAGGGTAGGAATGAGCACAGATACGCAGTATTTT	CASRVGMSTDTQYF
18	TRBV5-1	TRBJ1-1	-	-	TGCGCCAGCAGCTTGGCCTCAAGGACAGAACTACCGAACACTGAAGCTTTCTTT	CASSLASRTELPNTEAFF
13	TRBV19	TRBJ2-4	-	-	TGTGCCAGTAGTATAGGGGCCAAAAACATTCAGTACTTC	CASSIGAKNIQYF
14	TRBV27	TRBJ2-7	-	TRBD2	TGTGCCAGCAGTTTTAGCGGGAGTTTCTACGAGCAGTACTTC	CASSFSGSFYEQYF
13	TRBV6-5	TRBJ1-2	few	-	TGTGCCAGCAGCCAAAACAATGGGGTTGGCTACACCTTC	CASSQNNGVGYTF
14	TRBV28	TRBJ2-2	few	TRBD1	TGTGCCAGCCGACCAGGGGGCGAAACCGGGGAGCTGTTTTTT	CASRPGGETGELFF
13	TRBV5-1	TRBJ1-1	-	-	TGCGCCAGCAGCATAACGGGGAACACTGAAGCTTTCTTT	CASSITGNTEAFF
14	TRBV5-5	TRBJ2-3	-	-	TGTGCCAGCAGCTTGGGGGGACGCACAGATACGCAGTATTTT	CASSLGGRTDTQYF
14	TRBV5-5	TRBJ1-1	-	-	TGTGCCAGCAGCTCCGGACAGATGAACACTGAAGCTTTCTTT	CASSSGQMNTEAFF
15	TRBV2	TRBJ1-6	-	-	TGTGCCATCCCCCCCTTTACAGGGAATAATTCACCCCTCCACTTT	CAIPPFTGNNSPLHF
14	TRBV11-1	TRBJ2-5	-	-	TGTGCCAGCAGTCGAGACACCTACCAAGAGACCCAGTACTTC	CASSRDTYQETQYF
18	TRBV30	TRBJ2-5	-	-	TGTGCCTGGAGCGTTAACTTAGTGGGGGGCGTGTTTAAGGAGACCCAGTACTTC	CAWSVNLVGGVFKETQYF
13	TRBV28	TRBJ2-7	-	-	TGTGCCAGCAACAGCAGGGGAGGCTACGAGCAGTACTTC	CASNSRGGYEQYF
15	TRBV27	TRBJ2-7	-	TRBD2	TGTGCCAGCAGCCGTCCTTTCGGGACTAGAAGGGAGCAGTACTTC	CASSRPFGTRREQYF
12	TRBV29-1	TRBJ2-1	-	-	TGCAGCGTCGACCAGGGTGTCAATGAGCAGTTCTTC	CSVDQGVNEQFF
13	TRBV5-1	TRBJ2-5	-	TRBD1	TGCGCCAGCAGCGGGACAGGGAGTGAGACCCAGTACTTC	CASSGTGSETQYF
16	TRBV5-4	TRBJ1-3	-	-	TGTGCCAGCAGCCCCGCCCCATCTACCCCTGGAAACACCATATATTTT	CASSPAPSTPGNTIYF
12	TRBV12-2	TRBJ1-3	once	-	TGTGCATGGATGGGGGCTGGAAACACCATATATTTT	CAWMGAGNTIYF
13	TRBV5-4	TRBJ1-3	few	-	TGTGCCAGCAGCTCCCGCTCTGGAAACACCATATATTTT	CASSSRSGNTIYF
16	TRBV6-5	TRBJ1-5	-	-	TGTGCCAGCAGTTACTCGATACCCAGGGGAGGACAGCCCCAGCATTTT	CASSYSIPRGGQPQHF
13	TRBV5-4	TRBJ2-5	-	TRBD1	TGTGCCAGCAGCTCAAGGACAGGAGAGACCCAGTACTTC	CASSSRTGETQYF
13	TRBV19	TRBJ2-1	once	-	TGTGCCAGTAGTACCCTTGGGACTAATGAGCAGTTCTTC	CASSTLGTNEQFF
16	TRBV5-6	TRBJ1-1	-	TRBD1	TGTGCCAGCAGCTTTGGGACAGGGGCGCCTACGAGGGATGCTTTCTTT	CASSFGTGAPTRDAFF
14	TRBV2	TRBJ2-5	-	-	TGTGCCAGCAGCGGGAATCAGGGTACCGAGACCCAGTACTTC	CASSGNQGTETQYF
15	TRBV7-8	TRBJ2-1	-	-	TGTGCCAGCAGCCCAGGCAGGGGCACCTACAATGAGCAGTTCTTC	CASSPGRGTYNEQFF
19	TRBV4-2	TRBJ1-3	-	TRBD1	TGTGCCAGCAGTGATGGAGGACAGGGGCGTTGGGCCTCTGGAAACACCATATATTTT	CASSDGGQGRWASGNTIYF
15	TRBV5-4	TRBJ1-4	-	TRBD1	TGTGCCAGCAGCTTGGCACGACAGGGGGTCGAAAAACTGTTTTTT	CASSLARQGVEKLFF
17	TRBV7-8	TRBJ1-5	few	-	TGTGCCAGCAGCCCATTCCAGGGGTGGGATAGCAATCAGCCCCAGCATTTT	CASSPFQGWDSNQPQHF